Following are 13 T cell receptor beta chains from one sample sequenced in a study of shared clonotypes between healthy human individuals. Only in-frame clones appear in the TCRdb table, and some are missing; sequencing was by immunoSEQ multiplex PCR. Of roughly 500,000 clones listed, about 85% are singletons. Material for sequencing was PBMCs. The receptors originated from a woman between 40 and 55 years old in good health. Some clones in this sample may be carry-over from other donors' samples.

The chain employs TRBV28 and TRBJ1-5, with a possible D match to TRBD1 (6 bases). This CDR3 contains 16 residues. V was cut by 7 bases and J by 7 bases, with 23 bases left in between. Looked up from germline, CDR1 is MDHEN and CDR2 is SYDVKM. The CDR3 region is CASTEQSAQGRQPQHF. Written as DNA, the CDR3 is TGTGCCAGCACCGAACAATCTGCACAGGGAAGGCAGCCCCAGCATTTT. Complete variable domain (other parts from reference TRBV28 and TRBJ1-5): DVKVTQSSRYLVKRTGEKVFLECVQDMDHENMFWYRQDPGLGLRLIYFSYDVKMKEKGDIPEGYSVSREKKERFSLILESASTNQTSMYLCASTEQSAQGRQPQHFGDGTRLSIL.

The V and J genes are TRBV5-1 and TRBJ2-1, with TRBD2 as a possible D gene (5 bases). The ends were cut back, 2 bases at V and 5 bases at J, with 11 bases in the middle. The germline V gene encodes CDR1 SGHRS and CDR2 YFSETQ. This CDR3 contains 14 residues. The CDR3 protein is CASSLELDDNEQFF. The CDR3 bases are TGCGCCAGCAGCTTAGAACTAGATGACAATGAGCAGTTCTTC.

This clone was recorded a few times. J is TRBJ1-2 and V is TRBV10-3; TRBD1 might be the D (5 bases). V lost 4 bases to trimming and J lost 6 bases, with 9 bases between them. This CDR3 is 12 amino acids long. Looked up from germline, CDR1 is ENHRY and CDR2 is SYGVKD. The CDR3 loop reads CAISAQGNGYTF. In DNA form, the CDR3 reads TGTGCCATCAGTGCCCAGGGAAATGGCTACACCTTC.

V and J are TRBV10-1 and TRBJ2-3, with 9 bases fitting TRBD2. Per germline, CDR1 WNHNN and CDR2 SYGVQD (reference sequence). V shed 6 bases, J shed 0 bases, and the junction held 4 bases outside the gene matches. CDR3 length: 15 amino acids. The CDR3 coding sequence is TGCGCCAGCAGCGAGACTAGCGGCAGCACAGATACGCAGTATTTT. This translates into CASSETSGSTDTQYF.

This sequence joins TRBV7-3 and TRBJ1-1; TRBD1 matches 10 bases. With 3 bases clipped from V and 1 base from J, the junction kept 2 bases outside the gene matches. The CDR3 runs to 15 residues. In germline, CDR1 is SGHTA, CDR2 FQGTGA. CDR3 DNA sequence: TGTGCCAGCAGCTTGGACAGGGGGGAGAACACTGAAGCTTTCTTT. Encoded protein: CASSLDRGENTEAFF.

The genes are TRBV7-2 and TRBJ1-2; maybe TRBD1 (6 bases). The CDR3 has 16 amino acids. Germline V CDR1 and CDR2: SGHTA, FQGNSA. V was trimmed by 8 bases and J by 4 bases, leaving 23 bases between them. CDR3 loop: CASGQGHLGQLYGYTF. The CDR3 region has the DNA TGTGCCAGCGGCCAGGGACATCTGGGACAACTCTATGGCTACACCTTC.

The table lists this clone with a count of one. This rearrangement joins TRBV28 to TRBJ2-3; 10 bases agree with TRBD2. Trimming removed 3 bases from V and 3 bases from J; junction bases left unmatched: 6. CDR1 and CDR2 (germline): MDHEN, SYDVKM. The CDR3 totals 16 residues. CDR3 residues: CASSFQAGGPTDTQYF. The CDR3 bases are TGTGCCAGCAGTTTTCAAGCGGGAGGGCCGACAGATACGCAGTATTTT.

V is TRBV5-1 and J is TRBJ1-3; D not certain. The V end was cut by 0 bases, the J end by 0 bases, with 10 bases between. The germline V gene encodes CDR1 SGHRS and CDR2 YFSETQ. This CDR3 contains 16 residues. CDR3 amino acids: CASSLDVSHSGNTIYF. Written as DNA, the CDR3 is TGCGCCAGCAGCTTGGACGTTTCTCACTCTGGAAACACCATATATTTT.

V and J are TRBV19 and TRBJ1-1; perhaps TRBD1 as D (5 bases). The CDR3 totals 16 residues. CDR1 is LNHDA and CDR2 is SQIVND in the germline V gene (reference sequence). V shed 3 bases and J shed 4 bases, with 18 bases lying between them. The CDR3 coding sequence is TGTGCCAGTAGTATGTCTCCGGGGGGTCGGAGCACTGAAGCTTTCTTT. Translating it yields CASSMSPGGRSTEAFF.

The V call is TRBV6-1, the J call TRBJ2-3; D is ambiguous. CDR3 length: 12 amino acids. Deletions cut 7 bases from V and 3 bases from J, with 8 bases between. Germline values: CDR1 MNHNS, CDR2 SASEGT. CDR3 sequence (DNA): TGTGCCAGCAACCAAGGGACAGATACGCAGTATTTT. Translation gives CASNQGTDTQYF.

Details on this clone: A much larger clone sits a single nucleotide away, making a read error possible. CDR3 bases: TGTGCCAGCAGCTCCCGGACTAGCACAGATACGCAGTATTTT. Residues: CASSSRTSTDTQYF. The chain recombines TRBV5-4 with TRBJ2-3; D might be TRBD2 (5 bases). Germline loops: CDR1 SGHNT, CDR2 YYREEE (reference sequence). The CDR3 is 14 residues long. V was trimmed by 3 bases and J by 0 bases, leaving 8 bases between them.

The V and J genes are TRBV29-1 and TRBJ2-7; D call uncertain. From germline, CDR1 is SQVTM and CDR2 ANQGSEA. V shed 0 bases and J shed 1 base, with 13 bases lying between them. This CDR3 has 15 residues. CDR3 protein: CSVEDRVGISYEQYF. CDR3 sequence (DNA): TGCAGCGTTGAAGATCGGGTAGGAATATCCTACGAGCAGTACTTC.

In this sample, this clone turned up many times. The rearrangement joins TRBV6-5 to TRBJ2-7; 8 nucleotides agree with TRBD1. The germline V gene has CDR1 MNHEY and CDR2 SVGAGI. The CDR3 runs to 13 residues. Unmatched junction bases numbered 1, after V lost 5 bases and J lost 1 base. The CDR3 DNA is TGTGCCAGCAGTAGGACAGGGTCCTACGAGCAGTACTTC. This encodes CASSRTGSYEQYF.